These 23 T cell receptor beta chains were all obtained from the same sample, sequenced in a study of Ad26.COV2.S vaccination and SARS-CoV-2 variants (dated by TCRdb to the early 2020s). Receptor libraries were prepared by the immunoSEQ multiplex PCR assay. The table comes from immuneACCESS by way of TCRdb, which keeps in-frame sequences with V and J called. Part of the clones is missing from these tables; in studies checked, under half for an unresolved V gene and the rest for unknown reasons. For this sample there are about 390,000 clones; over 80% appear just once. The ten largest clonotypes hold approximately 1.6% of the sample. Read against the paper, the sample's treatment or condition label means: roughly 19 received Ad26.COV2.S at low or high dose, single or two shots; roughly 5 received placebo; per-sample allocation not given. Repertoires of vaccine and placebo recipients were sequenced from samples collected on day 63 after the first injection.

The sample consisted of peripheral blood, taken in a trial of Ad26.COV2.S vaccine versus placebo. The origin of the receptors is a person aged 18-65 years who received the Ad26.COV2.S COVID-19 vaccine or a placebo.

This chain connects TRBV3-1 (or the pseudogene TRBV3-2) to TRBJ2-2; TRBD2 might be the D (6 bases). This CDR3 region has 14 residues. The germline V and J ends were trimmed by 6 bases and 1 base, with 9 bases remaining between them. From germline, CDR1 is LGHDT and CDR2 YNNKEL (reference sequence). The CDR3 region is CASSRLVNTGELFF. The CDR3 DNA follows: TGTGCCAGCAGTCGACTAGTGAACACCGGGGAGCTGTTTTTT.

The V gene is TRBV20-1, the J gene TRBJ2-5; TRBD2 aligns across 12 bases. V lost 4 bases, J lost 1 base, and 4 bases stayed unmatched. CDR3 size: 15 residues. Germline CDR1 DFQATT, CDR2 SNEGSKA (reference sequence). As DNA, the CDR3 is TGCAGTGCTACTGAGACTAGCGGGGGCCAAGAGACCCAGTACTTC. Translated: CSATETSGGQETQYF.

The genes are TRBV12-3 or TRBV12-4 and TRBJ2-3; 10 bases match TRBD2. V was clipped by 4 bases and J by 15 bases; unmatched bases: 7. This CDR3 contains 12 residues. In DNA, the CDR3 is TGTGCCAGCAGTTGGGGGTCTAGCGGGGGTTATTTT. Translating gives CASSWGSSGGYF.

V is TRBV5-4 and J is TRBJ2-3; tentatively, D is TRBD2 (7 bases). The V and J ends lost 6 bases and 1 base respectively, with 12 bases between them. CDR1 and CDR2 (germline): SGHNT, YYREEE (reference sequence). The CDR3 contains 14 residues. This CDR3 reads CASTRGGGTDTQYF. Here the CDR3 DNA reads TGTGCCAGCACCAGAGGGGGGGGCACAGATACGCAGTATTTT.

The V gene is TRBV6-5, the J gene TRBJ2-1; the D is unclear. The CDR3 contains 11 residues. Germline loops: CDR1 MNHEY, CDR2 SVGAGI. V was clipped by 4 bases and J by 10 bases, with 8 bases between them. The CDR3 DNA follows: TGTGCCAGCAGTTCCCCTGTGGAGCAGTTCTTC. It translates to CASSSPVEQFF.

The V and J genes are TRBV5-5 and TRBJ2-7, with D uncertain. The germline CDR1 and CDR2 sequences are SGHKS and YYEKEE (reference sequence). The V and J ends lost 2 bases and 3 bases respectively, with 15 bases between them. The CDR3 contains 15 residues. The CDR3 DNA is TGTGCCAGCAGCTTCGTACACTCCCCTTACTACGAGCAGTACTTC. Translated: CASSFVHSPYYEQYF.

J is TRBJ2-1 and V is TRBV6-2 or TRBV6-3; 14 bases agree with TRBD2. The CDR3 length is 16 residues. Germline values: CDR1 MNHEY, CDR2 SVGEGT. The ends lost 5 bases at V and 4 bases at J; junction bases unmatched: 4. The chain's CDR3 is CASSPRLAGGYNEQFF. CDR3 nucleotides: TGTGCCAGCAGTCCCCGACTAGCGGGGGGGTACAATGAGCAGTTCTTC.

The count of this clone is one. The gene calls are TRBV4-3 and TRBJ2-2; D is possibly TRBD2 (7 bases). Between the trimmed V and J ends, which lost 0 bases and 6 bases, there was a span of 20 bases. This CDR3 is built from 18 residues. Germline V CDR1 and CDR2: LGHNA, YSLEER. CDR3 nucleotides: TGCGCCAGCAGCCAAGATCGGATCGGGGGGCGCCGATCCGGGGAGCTGTTTTTT. Translated, it gives CASSQDRIGGRRSGELFF.

V is TRBV27 and J is TRBJ1-2; no firm D call. Germline V gene sequence: CDR1 MNHEY, CDR2 SMNVEV (reference sequence). V lost 2 bases and J 5 bases, leaving 9 bases between the germline ends. The CDR3 has 13 amino acids. This CDR3 reads CASSLGRKYGYTF. Here the CDR3 DNA reads TGTGCCAGCAGTTTAGGCAGAAAGTATGGCTACACCTTC.

The V and J genes are TRBV7-2 and TRBJ1-3; D remains unclear. Trimming took 4 bases from V and 4 from J, leaving 11 bases between them. CDR1 SGHTA and CDR2 FQGNSA come from the germline V gene. The CDR3 has 14 amino acids. In DNA form, the CDR3 reads TGTGCCAGCAGCTCAATTGGGTCGGGAAACACCATATATTTT. Translated, it gives CASSSIGSGNTIYF.

V and J are TRBV5-8 and TRBJ1-5; D is ambiguous. The CDR3 totals 15 residues. V was clipped by 1 base and J by 2 bases, with 10 bases between them. CDR1 and CDR2 (germline): SGHTS, YDEGEE. This chain's CDR3 is CASSLLGSGNQPQHF. DNA for the CDR3: TGTGCCAGCAGCTTGTTAGGGTCGGGCAATCAGCCCCAGCATTTT.

This sequence joins TRBV5-1 and TRBJ2-7; D is unresolved. Trimming cost V 2 bases and J 0 bases, with 18 bases left between them. The CDR3 totals 17 residues. Looked up from germline, CDR1 is SGHRS and CDR2 is YFSETQ. The CDR3 loop reads CASSLVKLSESSYEQYF. The CDR3 nucleotides are TGCGCCAGCAGCTTAGTAAAATTGTCAGAGAGCTCCTACGAGCAGTACTTC.

The chain has TRBV6-6 and TRBJ2-1; no reliable D call. Trimming stripped 0 bases from V and 5 bases from J, with 8 bases between. The CDR3 runs 14 residues. Germline V gene lookup returns CDR1 MNHNY and CDR2 SVGAGI (reference sequence). As DNA, the CDR3 is TGTGCCAGCAGTTACTCGGGCACCCACAATGAGCAGTTCTTC. Its translation: CASSYSGTHNEQFF.

The count of this clone is one. The chain combines TRBV25-1 with TRBJ1-6; 8 nucleotides line up with TRBD1. V lost 8 bases to trimming and J lost 2 bases; unmatched junction nucleotides: 2. Germline-derived CDR1 and CDR2 are MGHDK and SYGVNS. This CDR3 is built from 14 residues. The CDR3 DNA reads as TGTGCCAGCCAGGACAGGGCCTATAATTCACCCCTCCACTTT. Translation gives CASQDRAYNSPLHF.

V gene TRBV7-8 combines with J gene TRBJ2-3; maybe TRBD2 (5 bases). There are 14 residues in the CDR3. The V end was cut by 3 bases, the J end by 1 base, with 8 bases between. Germline V lookup: CDR1 SGHVS, CDR2 FQNEAQ. The CDR3 here is CASSLVGGTDTQYF. As DNA, the CDR3 is TGTGCCAGCAGCTTGGTCGGGGGCACAGATACGCAGTATTTT.

The rearrangement joins TRBV18 to TRBJ2-2; D perhaps matches TRBD1 (5 bases). V was trimmed by 3 bases and J by 10 bases, leaving 9 bases between them. This CDR3 comprises 12 residues. Germline assignment: CDR1 KGHSH and CDR2 LQKENI. The DNA of the CDR3 is TGTGCCAGCTCACCGGCCAGGGCGGAGCTGTTTTTT. This codes for CASSPARAELFF.

J is TRBJ2-1 and V is TRBV18, with TRBD2 as a possible D gene (5 bases). The ends were cut back, 5 bases at V and 4 bases at J, with 12 bases in the middle. From germline, CDR1 is KGHSH and CDR2 LQKENI. The CDR3 is 14 amino acids. This CDR3 is CASSVPDLYNEQFF. The CDR3 DNA follows: TGTGCCAGCTCAGTGCCGGACTTATACAATGAGCAGTTCTTC.

The V call is TRBV27, the J call TRBJ1-2, with TRBD1 matching 7 bases. Losses at the gene ends were 0 bases for V and 4 bases for J; bases not matched to a gene: 11. The CDR3 loop spans 17 amino acids. Germline V gene data show CDR1 as MNHEY and CDR2 as SMNVEV (reference sequence). The CDR3: CASSLSPGGGGGYGYTF. The CDR3, as DNA: TGTGCCAGCAGTTTATCCCCGGGAGGGGGCGGTGGCTATGGCTACACCTTC.

A note on this clone: At one of its ends the junction is not consistent with the germline gene, which may arise from a read error. The J gene is TRBJ2-3, the V gene TRBV6-1; 8 bases match TRBD1. CDR3 length: 14 amino acids. Looked up from germline, CDR1 is MNHNS and CDR2 is SASEGT. CDR3 region: CASREVQGADTQYF. The DNA of the CDR3 is TGTGCCAGCAGAGAAGTACAGGGGGCAGATACGCAGTATTTT.

V and J are TRBV11-2 and TRBJ2-3, with a possible D match to TRBD1 (5 bases). The CDR3 covers 17 residues. Between the trimmed V and J ends, which lost 5 bases and 2 bases, there was a span of 20 bases. Germline V gene lookup returns CDR1 SGHAT and CDR2 FQNNGV. As DNA, the CDR3 is TGTGCCAGCAGCCCCATCCTGACAGCACTTATCACAGATACGCAGTATTTT. Translating it yields CASSPILTALITDTQYF.

In its sample, this clone was seen once. DNA for the CDR3: TGCGCCAGCAGCCAAGGGGCAGTAAGCTCCTATAATTCACCCCTCCACTTT. Encoded protein: CASSQGAVSSYNSPLHF. The chain links TRBV4-1 to TRBJ1-6; no clear D gene. The V end was cut by 1 base, the J end by 0 bases, with 10 bases between. The CDR3 runs to 17 residues. CDR1 MGHRA and CDR2 YSYEKL come from the germline V gene.

The chain has TRBV10-2 and TRBJ1-6; possible D gene TRBD1, 6 bases. The germline V gene has CDR1 WSHSY and CDR2 SAAADI. This CDR3 has 14 amino acids. The ends were cut back, 4 bases at V and 5 bases at J, with 9 bases in the middle. The CDR3: CASSAGGHNSPLHF. CDR3 bases: TGCGCCAGCAGTGCGGGGGGGCATAATTCACCCCTCCACTTT.

The chain employs TRBV11-2 and TRBJ2-7; 10 bases agree with TRBD1. Germline assignment: CDR1 SGHAT and CDR2 FQNNGV. V gave up 4 bases and J gave up 2 bases; unmatched junction bases: 2. This CDR3 region has 14 residues. CDR3 DNA: TGTGCCAGCAGCTCGGACAGGGGGACCTACGAGCAGTACTTC. This translates into CASSSDRGTYEQYF.